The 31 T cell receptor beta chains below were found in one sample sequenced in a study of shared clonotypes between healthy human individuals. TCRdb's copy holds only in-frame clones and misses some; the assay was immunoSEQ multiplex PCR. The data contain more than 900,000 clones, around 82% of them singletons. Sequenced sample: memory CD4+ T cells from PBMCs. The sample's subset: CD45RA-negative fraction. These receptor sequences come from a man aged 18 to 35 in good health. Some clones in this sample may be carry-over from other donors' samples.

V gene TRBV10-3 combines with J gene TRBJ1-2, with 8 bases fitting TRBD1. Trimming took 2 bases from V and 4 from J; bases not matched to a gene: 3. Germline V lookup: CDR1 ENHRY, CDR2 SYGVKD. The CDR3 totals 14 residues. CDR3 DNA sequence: TGTGCCATCAGTGAGGGGGACAGGTCCTATGGCTACACCTTC. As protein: CAISEGDRSYGYTF.

CDR3 DNA sequence: TGTGCCAGCAGTTTATTCTCTGGGTCTGGGGCCAACGTCCTGACTTTC. It yields the protein CASSLFSGSGANVLTF. The rearrangement links TRBV28 to TRBJ2-6; D is undetermined. The CDR3 has 16 residues. Germline CDR1 reads MDHEN; CDR2 reads SYDVKM. V was clipped by 1 base and J by 1 base, with 8 bases between them.

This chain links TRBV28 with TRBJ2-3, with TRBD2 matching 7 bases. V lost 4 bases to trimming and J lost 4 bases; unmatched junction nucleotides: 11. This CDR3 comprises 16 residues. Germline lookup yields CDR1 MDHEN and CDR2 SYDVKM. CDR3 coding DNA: TGTGCCAGCAGTTCCCAAGGACGGGAGGAATCAGATACGCAGTATTTT. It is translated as CASSSQGREESDTQYF.

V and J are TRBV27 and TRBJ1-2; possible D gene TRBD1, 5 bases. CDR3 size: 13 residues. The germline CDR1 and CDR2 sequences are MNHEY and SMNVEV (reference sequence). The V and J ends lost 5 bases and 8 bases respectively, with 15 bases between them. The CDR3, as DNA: TGTGCCAGCAGTACCCGGGACCCCCGAGGCTACACCTTC. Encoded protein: CASSTRDPRGYTF.

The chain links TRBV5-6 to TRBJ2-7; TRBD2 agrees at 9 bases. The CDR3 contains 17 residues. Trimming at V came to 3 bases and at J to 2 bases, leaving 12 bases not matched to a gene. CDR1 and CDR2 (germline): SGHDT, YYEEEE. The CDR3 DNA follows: TGTGCCAGCAGCTCCAGCGGGAGGAGGTCTATAGCCTACGAGCAGTACTTC. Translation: CASSSSGRRSIAYEQYF. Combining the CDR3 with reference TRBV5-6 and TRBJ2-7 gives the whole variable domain DAGVTQSPTHLIKTRGQQVTLRCSPKSGHDTVSWYQQALGQGPQFIFQYYEEEERQRGNFPDRFSGHQFPNYSSELNVNALLLGDSALYLCASSSSGRRSIAYEQYFGPGTRLTVT.

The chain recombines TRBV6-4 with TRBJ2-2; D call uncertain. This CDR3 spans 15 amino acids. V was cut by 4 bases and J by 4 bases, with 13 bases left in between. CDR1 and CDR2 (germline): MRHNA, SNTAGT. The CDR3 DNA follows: TGTGCCAGCAGTGCGGCCTCCTACCCCACCGGGGAGCTGTTTTTT. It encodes CASSAASYPTGELFF.

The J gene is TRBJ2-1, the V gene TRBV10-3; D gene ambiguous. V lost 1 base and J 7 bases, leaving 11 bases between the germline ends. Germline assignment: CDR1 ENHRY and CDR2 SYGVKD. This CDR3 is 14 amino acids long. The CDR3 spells CAISEYTVVNEQFF. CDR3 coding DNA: TGTGCCATCAGTGAGTATACCGTGGTGAATGAGCAGTTCTTC.

CDR3 DNA: TGTGCCAGCAGTCCCGGAGCGGGTGGCTACACCTTC. It yields the protein CASSPGAGGYTF. The chain uses TRBV27 and TRBJ1-2; D is unresolved. The CDR3 length is 12 residues. Trimming took 5 bases from V and 7 from J, leaving 11 bases between them. Germline values: CDR1 MNHEY, CDR2 SMNVEV (reference sequence).

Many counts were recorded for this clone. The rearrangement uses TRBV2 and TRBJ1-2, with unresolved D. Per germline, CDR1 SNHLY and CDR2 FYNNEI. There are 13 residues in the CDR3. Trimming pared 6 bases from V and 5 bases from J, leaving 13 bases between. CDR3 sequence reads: CASREQIPYGYTF. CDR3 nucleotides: TGTGCCAGCAGAGAACAAATCCCGTATGGCTACACCTTC.

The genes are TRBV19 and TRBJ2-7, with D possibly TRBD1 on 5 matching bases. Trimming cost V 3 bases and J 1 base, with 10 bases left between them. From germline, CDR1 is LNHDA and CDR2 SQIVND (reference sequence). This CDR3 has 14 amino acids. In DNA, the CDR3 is TGTGCCAGTAGTATTTCAGGGCAATCCTACGAGCAGTACTTC. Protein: CASSISGQSYEQYF.

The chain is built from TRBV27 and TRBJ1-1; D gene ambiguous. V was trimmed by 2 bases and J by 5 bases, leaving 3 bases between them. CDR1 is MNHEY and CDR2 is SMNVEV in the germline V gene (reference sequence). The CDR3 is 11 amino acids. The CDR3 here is CASSLVTEAFF. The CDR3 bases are TGTGCCAGCAGTTTAGTAACTGAAGCTTTCTTT.

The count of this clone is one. This CDR3 is CASSGIEYSYNEQFF. DNA for the CDR3: TGTGCCAGCAGCGGTATCGAGTACTCCTACAATGAGCAGTTCTTC. The V gene is TRBV9, the J gene TRBJ2-1; unclear D gene. The ends were cut back, 3 bases at V and 0 bases at J, with 10 bases in the middle. CDR3 size: 15 residues. Germline V gene data show CDR1 as SGDLS and CDR2 as YYNGEE. The complete variable domain, with remaining parts taken from reference TRBV9 and TRBJ2-1, reads DSGVTQTPKHLITATGQRVTLRCSPRSGDLSVYWYQQSLDQGLQFLIQYYNGEERAKGNILERFSAQQFPDLHSELNLSSLELGDSALYFCASSGIEYSYNEQFFGPGTRLTVL.

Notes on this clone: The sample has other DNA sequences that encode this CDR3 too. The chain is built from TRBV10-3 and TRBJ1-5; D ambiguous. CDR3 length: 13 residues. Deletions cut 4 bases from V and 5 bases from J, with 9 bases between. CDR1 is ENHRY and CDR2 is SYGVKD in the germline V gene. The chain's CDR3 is CAISVGQDQPQHF. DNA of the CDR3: TGTGCCATCAGTGTTGGGCAGGATCAGCCCCAGCATTTT.

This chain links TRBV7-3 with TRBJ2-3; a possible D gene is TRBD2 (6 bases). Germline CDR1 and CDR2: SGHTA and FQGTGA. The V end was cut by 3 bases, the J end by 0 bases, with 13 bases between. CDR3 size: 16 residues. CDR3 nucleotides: TGTGCCAGCAGCTTCGGCCCAAGCGGGAGCACAGATACGCAGTATTTT. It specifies CASSFGPSGSTDTQYF.

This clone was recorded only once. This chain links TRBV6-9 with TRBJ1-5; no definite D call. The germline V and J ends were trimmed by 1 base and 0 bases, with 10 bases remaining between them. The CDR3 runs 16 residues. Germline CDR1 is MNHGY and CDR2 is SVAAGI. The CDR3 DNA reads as TGTGCCAGCAGTTATTGTTCAGATCCTAGCAATCAGCCCCAGCATTTT. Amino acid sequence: CASSYCSDPSNQPQHF.

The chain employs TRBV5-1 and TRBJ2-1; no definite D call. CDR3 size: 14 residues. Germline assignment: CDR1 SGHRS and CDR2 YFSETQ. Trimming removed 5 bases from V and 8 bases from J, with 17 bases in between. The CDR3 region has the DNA TGCGCCAGCAGTAACCCCTCTGGGGATGATGAGCAGTTCTTC. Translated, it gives CASSNPSGDDEQFF. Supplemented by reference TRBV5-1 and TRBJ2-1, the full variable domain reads KAGVTQTPRYLIKTRGQQVTLSCSPISGHRSVSWYQQTPGQGLQFLFEYFSETQRNKGNFPGRFSGRQFSNSRSEMNVSTLELGDSALYLCASSNPSGDDEQFFGPGTRLTVL.

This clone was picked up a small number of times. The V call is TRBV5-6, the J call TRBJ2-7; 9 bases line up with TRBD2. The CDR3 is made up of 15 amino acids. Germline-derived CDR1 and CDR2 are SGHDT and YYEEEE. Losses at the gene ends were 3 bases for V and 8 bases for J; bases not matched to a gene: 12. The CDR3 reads CASSSKGLAGWKQYF. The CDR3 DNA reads TGTGCCAGCAGCTCGAAGGGTCTAGCGGGGTGGAAGCAGTACTTC.

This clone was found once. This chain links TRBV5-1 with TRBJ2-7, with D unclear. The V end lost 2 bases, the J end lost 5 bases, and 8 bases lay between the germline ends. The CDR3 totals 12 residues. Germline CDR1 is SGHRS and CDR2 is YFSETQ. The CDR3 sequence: CASSFHLDEQYF. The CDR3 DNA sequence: TGCGCCAGCAGCTTCCATCTCGACGAGCAGTACTTC.

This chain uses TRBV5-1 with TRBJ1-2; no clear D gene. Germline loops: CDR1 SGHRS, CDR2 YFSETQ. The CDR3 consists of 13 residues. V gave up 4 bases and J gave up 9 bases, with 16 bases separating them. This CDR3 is CASSPREGLSYTF. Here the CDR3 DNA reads TGCGCCAGCAGCCCCCGGGAGGGCCTCAGCTACACCTTC.

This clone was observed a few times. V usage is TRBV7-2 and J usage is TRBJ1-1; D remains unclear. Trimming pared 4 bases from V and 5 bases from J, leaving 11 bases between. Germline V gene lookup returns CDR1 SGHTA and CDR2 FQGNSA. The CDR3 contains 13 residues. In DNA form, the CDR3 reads TGTGCCAGCAGCTCCAGTAGAGGGACTGAAGCTTTCTTT. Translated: CASSSSRGTEAFF.

The CDR3 protein is CASRPAQGYTGELFF. The CDR3 coding sequence is TGTGCCAGCAGGCCGGCACAGGGCTACACCGGGGAGCTGTTTTTT. V is TRBV28 and J is TRBJ2-2; a possible D gene is TRBD1 (6 bases). CDR1 is MDHEN and CDR2 is SYDVKM in the germline V gene. The CDR3 is 15 amino acids. The V gene lost 6 bases and the J gene lost 3 bases, with 14 bases spanning the gap.

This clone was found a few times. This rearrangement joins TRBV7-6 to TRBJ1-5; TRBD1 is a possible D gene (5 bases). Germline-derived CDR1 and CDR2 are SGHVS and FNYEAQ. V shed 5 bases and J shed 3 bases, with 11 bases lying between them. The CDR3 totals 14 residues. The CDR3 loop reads CASSRDSNNQPQHF. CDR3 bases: TGTGCCAGCAGCCGTGACAGCAACAATCAGCCCCAGCATTTT.

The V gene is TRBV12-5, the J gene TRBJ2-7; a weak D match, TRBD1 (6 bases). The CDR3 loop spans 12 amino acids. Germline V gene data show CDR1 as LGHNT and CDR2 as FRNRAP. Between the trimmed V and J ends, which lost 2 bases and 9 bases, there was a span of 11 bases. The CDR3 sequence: CASGLNTGTQYF. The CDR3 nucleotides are TGTGCTAGTGGTTTGAATACAGGGACGCAGTACTTC.

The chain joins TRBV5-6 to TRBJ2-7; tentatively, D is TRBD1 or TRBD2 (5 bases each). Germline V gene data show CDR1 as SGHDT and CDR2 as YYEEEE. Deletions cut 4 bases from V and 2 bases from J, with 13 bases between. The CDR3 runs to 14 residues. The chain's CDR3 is CASSPREGPYEQYF. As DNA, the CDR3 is TGTGCCAGCAGCCCTCGAGAGGGGCCCTACGAGCAGTACTTC.

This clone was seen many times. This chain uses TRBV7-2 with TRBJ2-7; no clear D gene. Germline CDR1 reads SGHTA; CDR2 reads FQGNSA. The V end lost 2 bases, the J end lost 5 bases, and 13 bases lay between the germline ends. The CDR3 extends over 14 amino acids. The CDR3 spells CASSLSKALHEQYF. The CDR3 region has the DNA TGTGCCAGCAGCTTATCCAAGGCGCTCCACGAGCAGTACTTC.

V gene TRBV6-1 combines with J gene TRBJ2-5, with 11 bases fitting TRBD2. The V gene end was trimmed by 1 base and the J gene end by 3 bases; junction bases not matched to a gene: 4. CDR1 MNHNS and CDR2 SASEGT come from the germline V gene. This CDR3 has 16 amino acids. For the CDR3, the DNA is TGTGCCAGCAGTGAAGGGGGACTAGCGGTCAAAGAGACCCAGTACTTC. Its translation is CASSEGGLAVKETQYF.

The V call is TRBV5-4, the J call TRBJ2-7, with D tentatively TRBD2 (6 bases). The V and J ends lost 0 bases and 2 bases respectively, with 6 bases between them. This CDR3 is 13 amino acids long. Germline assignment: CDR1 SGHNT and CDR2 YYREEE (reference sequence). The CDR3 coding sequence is TGTGCCAGCAGCTTGGGCGGGACCTACGAGCAGTACTTC. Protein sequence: CASSLGGTYEQYF.

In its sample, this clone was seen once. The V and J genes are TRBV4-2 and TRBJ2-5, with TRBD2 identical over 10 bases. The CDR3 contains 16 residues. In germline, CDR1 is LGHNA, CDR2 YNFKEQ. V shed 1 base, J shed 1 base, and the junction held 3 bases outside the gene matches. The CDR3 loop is CASSQGAGGVQETQYF. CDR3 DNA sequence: TGTGCCAGCAGCCAAGGAGCGGGAGGGGTCCAAGAGACCCAGTACTTC.

The CDR3 spells CAWSVLLPAYEQYF. CDR3 in DNA: TGTGCCTGGAGTGTTCTACTCCCGGCCTACGAGCAGTACTTC. This rearrangement joins TRBV30 to TRBJ2-7, with D uncertain. There are 14 residues in the CDR3. Germline loops: CDR1 GTSNPN, CDR2 SVGIG (reference sequence). The ends were cut back, 0 bases at V and 2 bases at J, with 11 bases in the middle.

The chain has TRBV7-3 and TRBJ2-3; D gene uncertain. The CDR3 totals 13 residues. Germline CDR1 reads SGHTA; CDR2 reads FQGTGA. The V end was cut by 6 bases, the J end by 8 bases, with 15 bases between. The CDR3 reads CASSKTVEGTQYF. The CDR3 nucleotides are TGTGCCAGCAGTAAGACTGTTGAAGGTACGCAGTATTTT.

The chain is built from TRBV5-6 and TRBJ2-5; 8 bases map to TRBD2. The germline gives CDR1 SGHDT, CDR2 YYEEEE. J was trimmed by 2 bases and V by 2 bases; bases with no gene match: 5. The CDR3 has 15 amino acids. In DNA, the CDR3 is TGTGCCAGCAGCTTTCGGGGGGGAAGTCAAGAGACCCAGTACTTC. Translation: CASSFRGGSQETQYF.